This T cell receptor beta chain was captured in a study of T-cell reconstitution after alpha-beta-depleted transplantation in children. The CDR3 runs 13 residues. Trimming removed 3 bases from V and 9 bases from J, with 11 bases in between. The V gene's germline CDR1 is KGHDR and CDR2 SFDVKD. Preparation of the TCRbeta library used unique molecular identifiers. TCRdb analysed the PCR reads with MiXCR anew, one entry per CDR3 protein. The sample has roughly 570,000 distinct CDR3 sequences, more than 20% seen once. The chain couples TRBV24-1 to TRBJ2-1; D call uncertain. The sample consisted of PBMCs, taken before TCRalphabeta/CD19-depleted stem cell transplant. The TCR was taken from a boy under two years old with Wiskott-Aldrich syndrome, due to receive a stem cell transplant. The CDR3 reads CATSDPKMGEQFF. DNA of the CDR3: TGTGCCACCAGTGATCCAAAGATGGGTGAGCAGTTCTTC.